This is a list of T cell receptor beta chains from one sample in a study of blood T cell repertoires in COVID-19. TCRdb's table, derived via immunoSEQ multiplex PCR, lists solely in-frame clones and lacks some. The profile covers roughly 250,000 clones, with more than 85% appearing a single time and around 0.8% taken by the ten largest. The sequencing input was peripheral blood. The receptors shown here come from a man aged 30 to 45 with acute or convalescent COVID-19. The CDR3 runs from the conserved cysteine through the conserved F or W. The order of the fields is clone size, V gene, CDR3 protein. Size is stated for part of the rows, as once, few or many counts, or as a class when the clone is expanded.

clone_size: -
v_call: TRBV9
cdr3_aa: CASRAGTGLRNTIYF

clone_size: -
v_call: TRBV12-5
cdr3_aa: CASGLTPGQVLSYNEQFF

clone_size: few
v_call: TRBV30
cdr3_aa: CAWSLNMNTEAFF

clone_size: once
v_call: TRBV9
cdr3_aa: CASSSNSNQPQHF

clone_size: -
v_call: TRBV4-2
cdr3_aa: CASSQDNGDRGIANEQYF

clone_size: -
v_call: TRBV6-6
cdr3_aa: CASGRTGGYTF

clone_size: -
v_call: TRBV7-2
cdr3_aa: CASSRQGVYEQYF

clone_size: -
v_call: TRBV19
cdr3_aa: CASSIVDGGAGELFF

clone_size: -
v_call: TRBV10-2
cdr3_aa: CATIGGNTEAFF

clone_size: -
v_call: TRBV27
cdr3_aa: CASRRTGTGNTIYF

clone_size: once
v_call: TRBV27
cdr3_aa: CASSLRTVLDTQYF

clone_size: -
v_call: TRBV6-5
cdr3_aa: CASSYPEGSGQPQHF

clone_size: -
v_call: TRBV3-1/TRBV3-2
cdr3_aa: CASSQAGLAGGETQYF

clone_size: -
v_call: TRBV5-1
cdr3_aa: CASSFAQGAGGYTF

clone_size: once
v_call: TRBV7-2
cdr3_aa: CASSSGGTGNQPQHF

clone_size: -
v_call: TRBV28
cdr3_aa: CASSLGTQPQHF

clone_size: -
v_call: TRBV14
cdr3_aa: CASNRGGSDTQYF

clone_size: -
v_call: TRBV27
cdr3_aa: CASSTRNTEAFF

clone_size: -
v_call: TRBV4-2
cdr3_aa: CASSQGAPSSGEQYF

clone_size: -
v_call: TRBV18
cdr3_aa: CASSLRGGKSSYEQYF

clone_size: -
v_call: TRBV5-1
cdr3_aa: CASSLGGLAGGFSYEQYF

clone_size: -
v_call: TRBV5-1
cdr3_aa: CASSLDRRQFF